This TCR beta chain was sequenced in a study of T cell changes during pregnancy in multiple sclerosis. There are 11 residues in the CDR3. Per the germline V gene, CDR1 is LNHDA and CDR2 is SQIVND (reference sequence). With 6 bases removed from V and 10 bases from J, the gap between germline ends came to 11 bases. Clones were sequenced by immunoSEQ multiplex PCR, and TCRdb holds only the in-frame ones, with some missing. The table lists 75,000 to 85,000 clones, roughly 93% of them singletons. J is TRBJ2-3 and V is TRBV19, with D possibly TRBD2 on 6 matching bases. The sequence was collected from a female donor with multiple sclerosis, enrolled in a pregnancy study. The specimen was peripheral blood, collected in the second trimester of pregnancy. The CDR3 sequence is CASRRDIAQYF. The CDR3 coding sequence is TGTGCCAGTAGGCGGGATATTGCGCAGTATTTT.